A single T cell receptor (beta chain) is shown here with its context. Its antigen is undetermined. The CDR3 has 12 residues. From germline, CDR1 is MGHDK and CDR2 SYGVNS. V lost 5 bases and J lost 1, with 4 bases in between. The study ran its PCR with 60 Vbeta and 13 Jbeta primers. Profiling relied on immunoSEQ multiplex PCR, and the TCRdb table lists in-frame clones only, not all of them. The sample table sets out 80,000 to 95,000 clones. The source of the sample is a study of cytomegalovirus exposure and HLA in healthy donors. General observations from the study: The study labeled 180 or so TCR beta chains cytomegalovirus-associated. In a later analysis, CMV-associated beta chains were mostly HLA-associated, it appeared. Some highly shared sequence variants likely arose as a pipeline artifact.

The chain recombines TRBV25-1 with TRBJ2-3; no clear D gene. Input material: PBMCs. The receptor comes from a woman aged 25 to 45 in good health and CMV-seronegative. The CDR3 DNA reads TGTGCCAGCAGTTATGGCACAGATACGCAGTATTTT. Amino acid sequence: CASSYGTDTQYF.